Listed below are T cell receptor beta chains from one sample, sequenced in a study of hypomethylating agent response in myelodysplastic syndrome. Measured with immunoSEQ multiplex PCR; TCRdb has only the in-frame clones, and not every one. The table lists about 5,000 clones, roughly 87% of them singletons, with about 20% in the top ten. This specimen was bone marrow, taken before or after starting hypomethylating agent treatment for myelodysplastic syndrome (not recorded which). The receptors were gathered from a human donor with myelodysplastic syndrome. Both conserved end residues are part of each CDR3. The order of the fields is clone size, V gene, J gene, CDR3 protein. Clone size is shown for a subset of rows, as once, few, many or a class of expanded clone.

>.|TRBV5-1|TRBJ1-2
CASSLGGTTGSQGYTF
>once|TRBV9|TRBJ2-7
CASSVVPSGKRNEQYF
>few|TRBV7-3|TRBJ1-2
CASSLGRGLSYGYTF
>.|TRBV30|TRBJ2-7
CAWSVGLAGGRYEQYF
>.|TRBV7-9|TRBJ2-2
CASSLYGETGELFF
>.|TRBV6-5|TRBJ2-3
CASSLRQGLVTQYF
>.|TRBV28|TRBJ1-2
CASKSGTRSWGYTF
>.|TRBV5-6|TRBJ2-1
CASSRDRVAGYNEQFF
>.|TRBV5-1|TRBJ2-3
CASSYTNTDTQYF
>.|TRBV7-6|TRBJ2-7
CASSFNRDTYEQYF
>.|TRBV7-3|TRBJ2-1
CASSPRPSISGNEQFF
>few|TRBV14|TRBJ1-2
CASSQPTRAGLGYTF
>.|TRBV5-1|TRBJ1-3
CASSYSGTGRNTIYF
>.|TRBV5-1|TRBJ2-6
CASSGGSRSSGANVLTF
>.|TRBV6-5|TRBJ2-3
CASKTASTDTQYF
>.|TRBV19|TRBJ1-2
CASSIGPRGWYGYTF
>few|TRBV7-9|TRBJ1-1
CAAGTGLNTEAFF
>.|TRBV7-9|TRBJ2-7
CASSLEAYEQYF
>.|TRBV2|TRBJ2-7
CASSDLRVAPGEQYF
>.|TRBV6-5|TRBJ1-1
CASRRGRTNTEAFF
>once|TRBV21-1|TRBJ2-1
CASSKRGLAFYNEQFF
>.|TRBV9|TRBJ2-1
CASSPSSLAGALNEQFF
>once|TRBV7-2|TRBJ2-1
CASSASGTSGRTEQFF
>.|TRBV6-4|TRBJ2-7
CASSDRGAYEQYF
>.|TRBV27|TRBJ2-5
CASTPTGPGETQYF
>.|TRBV5-1|TRBJ2-5
CASSSGYEETQYF
>.|TRBV10-2|TRBJ2-1
CASSIAGYNEQFF
>.|TRBV6-1|TRBJ1-2
CASSEAVLIGYTF
>.|TRBV19|TRBJ1-5
CASSIWGGFNQPQHF